A single sample gave rise to the 29 T cell receptor beta chains below, sequenced in a study of metastatic and nonmetastatic thyroid tumors. MiXCR re-clonotyped the PCR reads for TCRdb. The data contain 21,000 or so clones, approximately 25% of them singletons. Thyroid surgery was preceded by no treatment in any patient. Sequencing was carried out using blood. The receptor source for this set is a female donor with papillary thyroid cancer or a benign thyroid nodule (not recorded which). Some clones in this sample may be carry-over from other donors' samples.

The V gene is TRBV6-1, the J gene TRBJ2-7; 12 nucleotides match TRBD2. This CDR3 is built from 14 residues. Germline values: CDR1 MNHNS, CDR2 SASEGT. V was pared by 7 bases and J by 5 bases, with 6 bases of the junction left unmatched. Written as DNA, the CDR3 is TGTGCCAGCACCCTACGACTAGCGGGAGACGAGCAGTACTTC. This codes for CASTLRLAGDEQYF.

CDR3 in amino acids: CASSLSPSGSSDTQYF. As DNA, the CDR3 is TGCGCCAGCAGCTTGTCACCTAGCGGGAGCTCAGATACGCAGTATTTT. The V gene is TRBV5-1, the J gene TRBJ2-3; 10 bases are a match to TRBD2. V lost 1 base, J lost 4 bases, and 6 bases stayed unmatched. This CDR3 has 16 amino acids. Germline CDR1 reads SGHRS; CDR2 reads YFSETQ.

In this sample, this clone turned up many times. The chain links TRBV6-6 to TRBJ2-7; TRBD2 agrees at 9 bases. V shed 0 bases and J 7 bases; nucleotides not matched to a gene: 10. The CDR3 has 16 amino acids. CDR1 and CDR2 from the germline V gene are MNHNY and SVGAGI (reference sequence). CDR3: CASSYSGGRASGEQYF. The CDR3 nucleotides read TGTGCCAGCAGTTACTCTGGCGGGAGGGCATCGGGAGAGCAGTACTTC.

This clone ranks as medium-sized (0.01 to 0.1%). This sequence joins TRBV20-1 and TRBJ2-5, with D tentatively TRBD1 (5 bases). CDR3 length equals 14 residues. The V end lost 0 bases, the J end lost 7 bases, and 15 bases lay between the germline ends. Germline CDR1 is DFQATT and CDR2 is SNEGSKA (reference sequence). The CDR3 spells CSARDPGRARTQYF. The CDR3 DNA is TGCAGTGCTAGAGATCCAGGCAGGGCGCGGACCCAGTACTTC.

This chain uses TRBV12-3 or TRBV12-4 with TRBJ1-2; unclear D gene. V gave up 2 bases and J gave up 8 bases, with 12 bases separating them. The CDR3 length is 13 residues. For the CDR3, the DNA is TGTGCCAGCAGTTTATTGGGCACGGGGGGCTACACCTTC. Its translation: CASSLLGTGGYTF.

At least ten counts were recorded for this clone. The chain has TRBV14 and TRBJ2-5; TRBD2 is a possible D gene (6 bases). Germline loops: CDR1 SGHDN, CDR2 FVKESK. Trimming stripped 0 bases from V and 5 bases from J, with 13 bases between. The length of the CDR3 is 15 residues. CDR3 nucleotides: TGTGCCAGCAGCCAAGATCTCGGGAGTAGGGAGACCCAGTACTTC. Translating it yields CASSQDLGSRETQYF.

CDR3 in DNA: TGCAGTGCCGTCGGGGGGAGAACCTACAATGAGCAGTTCTTC. Translating it yields CSAVGGRTYNEQFF. J is TRBJ2-1 and V is TRBV20-1, with 7 positions matching TRBD2. Germline V gene data show CDR1 as DFQATT and CDR2 as SNEGSKA (reference sequence). This CDR3 has 14 residues. Trimming cost V 6 bases and J 2 bases; bases outside gene matches: 7.

This clone showed up many times. The rearrangement joins TRBV27 to TRBJ1-5, with 7 bases identical to TRBD1. V shed 5 bases and J 2 bases; nucleotides not matched to a gene: 15. The CDR3 has 18 amino acids. Per the germline V gene, CDR1 is MNHEY and CDR2 is SMNVEV (reference sequence). DNA for the CDR3: TGTGCCAGCAGTCCCAAGGCGGCAGGGGGTGTGGGCAATCAGCCCCAGCATTTT. Protein: CASSPKAAGGVGNQPQHF.

This clone is labeled medium-sized. This sequence joins TRBV11-1 and TRBJ2-5; weak D call: TRBD1 (6 bases). There are 13 residues in the CDR3. The V end lost 1 base, the J end lost 6 bases, and 9 bases lay between the germline ends. Germline V gene sequence: CDR1 SGHAT, CDR2 FQDESV (reference sequence). The CDR3 loop is CASSLGRGKTQYF. The DNA for the CDR3 is TGTGCCAGCAGCTTAGGCAGGGGCAAGACCCAGTACTTC.

V and J are TRBV6-2 or TRBV6-3 and TRBJ2-7; D is perhaps TRBD1 or TRBD2 (5 bases each). The CDR3 is 14 residues long. V was clipped by 6 bases and J by 2 bases, with 14 bases between them. Germline V gene data show CDR1 as MNHEY and CDR2 as SVGEGT. CDR3 in amino acids: CASRWDGAAYEQYF. The CDR3 DNA sequence: TGTGCCAGCAGGTGGGACGGAGCTGCCTACGAGCAGTACTTC.

In this sample, this clone is medium-sized. The CDR3 region is CASSLLRGPEDTIYF. DNA of the CDR3: TGTGCCAGCAGTTTACTTCGGGGGCCCGAGGACACCATATATTTT. The J gene is TRBJ1-3, the V gene TRBV12-3 or TRBV12-4, with TRBD1 as a possible D gene (6 bases). Trimming left V 2 bases short and J 8 bases short, with 16 bases between. This CDR3 contains 15 residues.

This rearrangement joins TRBV7-9 to TRBJ2-3, with 8 bases fitting TRBD1. Trimming cost V 3 bases and J 5 bases; bases outside gene matches: 4. CDR3 length: 14 amino acids. Germline assignment: CDR1 SEHNR and CDR2 FQNEAQ (reference sequence). CDR3 in amino acids: CASSLSGGIDTQYF. In nucleotides, the CDR3 is TGTGCCAGCAGCTTGTCAGGGGGCATAGATACGCAGTATTTT.

This sequence joins TRBV6-2 or TRBV6-3 and TRBJ2-2; a possible D gene is TRBD1 (5 bases). V dropped 2 bases and J dropped 4 bases, with 11 bases sitting between them. CDR1 and CDR2 (germline): MNHEY, SVGEGT. The CDR3 has 15 amino acids. DNA for the CDR3: TGTGCCAGCAGTTACCTAGGGGTTACCACCGGGGAGCTGTTTTTT. This translates into CASSYLGVTTGELFF.

This clone was counted many times. The chain carries TRBV9 and TRBJ2-5; D might be TRBD2 (6 bases). V lost 0 bases and J lost 1, with 10 bases in between. The CDR3 extends over 15 amino acids. Germline V gene lookup returns CDR1 SGDLS and CDR2 YYNGEE. The CDR3 DNA follows: TGTGCCAGCAGCGTAGCTGGACTACTCCAAGAGACCCAGTACTTC. Its protein is CASSVAGLLQETQYF.

Turning to this clone: The junction departs from germline at one end; a sequencing error may be responsible. The genes are TRBV4-3 and TRBJ1-2; D is ambiguous. This CDR3 is 15 amino acids long. CDR1 is LGHNA, CDR2 YSLEER, per germline. The CDR3 bases are TGCGCCAGCAGCCAGTGGGCGGTGGTTGACTATTGCTACACCTTC. Translated, it gives CASSQWAVVDYCYTF.

This clone qualifies as medium-sized. This rearrangement joins TRBV11-2 to TRBJ1-1, with a tentative D call TRBD1 (5 bases). Germline CDR1 SGHAT, CDR2 FQNNGV. The CDR3 sequence is 13 residues long. The V gene lost 2 bases and the J gene lost 4 bases, with 8 bases spanning the gap. Here the CDR3 reads CASSLLDTTEAFF. DNA of the CDR3: TGTGCCAGCAGCTTACTGGACACCACTGAAGCTTTCTTT.

This clone was counted many times. The rearrangement links TRBV3-1 to TRBJ1-1; D might be TRBD1 (6 bases). V was clipped by 2 bases and J by 1 base, with 11 bases between them. CDR1 and CDR2 (germline): LGHDT, YNNKEL (reference sequence). This CDR3 has 15 residues. CDR3 nucleotide sequence: TGTGCCAGCAGCCAATCGATGACAGGGAACACTGAAGCTTTCTTT. Translation gives CASSQSMTGNTEAFF.

Ten or more counts support this clone. The V gene is TRBV6-2 or TRBV6-3, the J gene TRBJ1-5; 9 nucleotides agree with TRBD1. The CDR3 contains 16 residues. Germline values: CDR1 MNHEY, CDR2 SVGEGT. V lost 5 bases and J lost 3; bases outside the gene matches: 8. The CDR3 coding sequence is TGTGCCAGCAGTAAAGGGGACAGGGTTAACAATCAGCCCCAGCATTTT. Translation: CASSKGDRVNNQPQHF.

This clone was observed a few times. The CDR3 does not end in the conserved phenylalanine or tryptophan, so this is likely a read error. V and J are TRBV27 and TRBJ2-5; D uncertain. Per the germline V gene, CDR1 is MNHEY and CDR2 is SMNVEV (reference sequence). The CDR3 covers 15 residues. CDR3 in amino acids: CACSPKVGYQETQYL. The CDR3 nucleotides read TGTGCCTGCAGTCCCAAGGTTGGCTACCAAGAGACCCAGTACTTA.

This clone was recorded many times. The chain uses TRBV7-2 and TRBJ2-5, with D unclear. Germline CDR1 and CDR2: SGHTA and FQGNSA. The V end was cut by 2 bases, the J end by 5 bases, with 15 bases between. The CDR3 loop spans 15 amino acids. The CDR3 DNA reads TGTGCCAGCAGCTTAAAGTATTTGTCTCGTGAGACCCAGTACTTC. Translation gives CASSLKYLSRETQYF.

This clone occurred many times. The gene calls are TRBV7-3 and TRBJ2-5; D is undetermined. Trimming pared 1 base from V and 7 bases from J, leaving 4 bases between. Germline CDR1 is SGHTA and CDR2 is FQGTGA. The CDR3 is 11 residues long. The CDR3 DNA follows: TGTGCCAGCAGCTTAAGCGGGACCCAGTACTTC. Protein product: CASSLSGTQYF.

This clone was recorded many times. This chain links TRBV6-1 with TRBJ1-6; 8 nucleotides agree with TRBD1. V gave up 5 bases and J gave up 5 bases; unmatched junction bases: 5. This CDR3 is 15 amino acids long. Germline CDR1 reads MNHNS; CDR2 reads SASEGT. CDR3 sequence: CASSLRTGHNSPLHF. The CDR3 DNA is TGTGCCAGCAGTTTGAGGACAGGGCATAATTCACCCCTCCACTTT.

Many counts were recorded for this clone. V is TRBV12-3 or TRBV12-4 and J is TRBJ1-1; no clear D gene. The length of the CDR3 is 12 residues. Trimming cost V 8 bases and J 2 bases, with 9 bases left between them. The CDR3, as DNA: TGTGCCAGCCGTTACGGAAACACTGAAGCTTTCTTT. The encoded protein is CASRYGNTEAFF.

This clone was detected many times. This chain uses TRBV7-9 with TRBJ1-5; D is undetermined. The CDR3 is made up of 15 amino acids. CDR1 and CDR2 (germline): SEHNR, FQNEAQ (reference sequence). With 1 base removed from V and 0 bases from J, the gap between germline ends came to 7 bases. CDR3: CASSLGLSSNQPQHF. DNA of the CDR3: TGTGCCAGCAGCTTAGGACTCAGTAGCAATCAGCCCCAGCATTTT.

This rearrangement joins TRBV7-9 to TRBJ1-1, with no clear D. The CDR3 length is 14 residues. The V gene's germline CDR1 is SEHNR and CDR2 FQNEAQ (reference sequence). Trimming cost V 7 bases and J 5 bases, with 17 bases left between them. The CDR3 here is CASTSPAQKTEAFF. The CDR3 nucleotides are TGTGCCAGCACCTCCCCGGCTCAGAAAACTGAAGCTTTCTTT.

This clone was counted many times. The chain uses TRBV6-1 and TRBJ2-7; D not certain. Germline-derived CDR1 and CDR2 are MNHNS and SASEGT. CDR3 length equals 14 residues. With 5 bases removed from V and 2 bases from J, the gap between germline ends came to 13 bases. CDR3 coding DNA: TGTGCCAGCAGTCCACTTGGCACGGCCTACGAGCAGTACTTC. Protein product: CASSPLGTAYEQYF.

This clone was seen many times. The chain couples TRBV2 to TRBJ1-5; D gene unclear. This CDR3 region has 13 residues. Deletions cut 7 bases from V and 0 bases from J, with 7 bases between. From germline, CDR1 is SNHLY and CDR2 FYNNEI. CDR3 region: CASMGNSNQPQHF. DNA of the CDR3: TGTGCCAGCATGGGGAATAGCAATCAGCCCCAGCATTTT.

This clone occurred many times. The genes are TRBV20-1 and TRBJ2-2, with D possibly matching TRBD2 (6 bases). Trimming removed 0 bases from V and 5 bases from J, with 16 bases in between. Germline-derived CDR1 and CDR2 are DFQATT and SNEGSKA (reference sequence). This CDR3 region has 16 residues. The CDR3 DNA follows: TGCAGTGCTAGAGATTTCGGGAGTAGTAGAACCGGGGAGCTGTTTTTT. Its translation is CSARDFGSSRTGELFF.

The chain uses TRBV20-1 and TRBJ2-7, with TRBD2 identical over 13 bases. The V segment lost 1 base and the J segment 2 bases; nucleotides outside the gene matches: 5. Germline CDR1 and CDR2: DFQATT and SNEGSKA (reference sequence). There are 16 residues in the CDR3. CDR3 loop: CSARGTSGRSTYEQYF. The CDR3 coding sequence is TGCAGTGCTAGAGGGACTAGCGGGAGATCCACCTACGAGCAGTACTTC.